One and the same sample provided the 31 T cell receptor beta chains below, sequenced in a study of CD8 T cells in ankylosing spondylitis. General study findings and limits: Seven to nine highly homologous variants made up a TCR beta motif, and this motif appeared characteristic of ankylosing spondylitis blood.

Each CDR3 protein is one row after TCRdb ran MiXCR on the 5' RACE reads. This sample has around 770,000 distinct CDR3 sequences, with 19% found just once. Their antigen targets remain unknown. Material: blood, either unsorted or a sorted T cell fraction (not recorded which). The source of these receptors is a male donor with ankylosing spondylitis.

This clonotype was counted between two and nine times. V gene TRBV4-1 combines with J gene TRBJ1-3, with D unclear. The CDR3 covers 14 residues. CDR1 MGHRA and CDR2 YSYEKL come from the germline V gene. V lost 1 base, J lost 8 bases, and 12 bases lay in between. The CDR3 here is CASSQVEQVHTIYF. CDR3 sequence (DNA): TGCGCCAGCAGCCAAGTGGAGCAGGTCCACACCATATATTTT.

This chain links TRBV5-1 with TRBJ1-6; TRBD1 is a possible D gene (5 bases). The V end lost 0 bases, the J end lost 7 bases, and 8 bases lay between the germline ends. The CDR3 contains 14 residues. CDR1 is SGHRS and CDR2 is YFSETQ in the germline V gene. The CDR3 DNA reads TGCGCCAGCAGCTTGGGTTGGGGGAATTCACCCCTCCACTTT. Translation gives CASSLGWGNSPLHF.

This clonotype has at least ten counts. The rearrangement links TRBV29-1 to TRBJ2-1; tentatively, D is TRBD2 (6 bases). Germline V gene lookup returns CDR1 SQVTM and CDR2 ANQGSEA. There are 14 residues in the CDR3. Trimming cost V 6 bases and J 7 bases, with 19 bases left between them. In DNA, the CDR3 is TGCAGCGTCCGAAGGGAGGTGGGTTGGAATGAGCAGTTCTTC. Protein sequence: CSVRREVGWNEQFF.

This clonotype was seen a handful of times. The rearrangement joins TRBV29-1 to TRBJ2-2; TRBD1 or TRBD2 may be the D gene (6 bases each). The CDR3 runs to 14 residues. Looked up from germline, CDR1 is SQVTM and CDR2 is ANQGSEA. Trimming pared 2 bases from V and 4 bases from J, leaving 11 bases between. The CDR3 here is CSVEPGASTGELFF. Here the CDR3 DNA reads TGCAGCGTTGAACCGGGGGCAAGCACCGGGGAGCTGTTTTTT.

This clonotype was recorded a few times. The genes are TRBV7-8 and TRBJ2-7; maybe TRBD2 (5 bases). This CDR3 is built from 15 residues. The V and J ends lost 1 base and 3 bases respectively, with 13 bases between them. Germline assignment: CDR1 SGHVS and CDR2 FQNEAQ. CDR3 nucleotide sequence: TGTGCCAGCAGCTTAGGATCGGCAGACTACTACGAGCAGTACTTC. This gives the protein CASSLGSADYYEQYF.

V gene TRBV5-1 combines with J gene TRBJ2-3; 13 bases are a match to TRBD2. The CDR3 is 17 amino acids. Germline V gene sequence: CDR1 SGHRS, CDR2 YFSETQ. The V and J ends lost 0 bases and 5 bases, in that order; junction bases with no gene match: 6. CDR3: CASSLETSGGPGDTQYF. The CDR3 nucleotides read TGCGCCAGCAGCTTGGAGACTAGCGGGGGGCCTGGAGATACGCAGTATTTT.

This clonotype turned up a few times. The chain couples TRBV15 to TRBJ2-1; D may match TRBD1 or TRBD2 (5 bases each). This CDR3 spans 18 amino acids. Germline V CDR1 and CDR2: LNHNV, YYDKDF (reference sequence). The ends were cut back, 2 bases at V and 8 bases at J, with 25 bases in the middle. This CDR3 reads CATSRTPKGGDAGYEQFF. CDR3 bases: TGTGCCACCAGCAGAACACCTAAAGGAGGTGATGCAGGGTATGAGCAGTTCTTC.

CDR3 sequence (DNA): TGTGCCTGGAGTGAGGGAGGGGGGAGAGGGAACGGCGGGGAGCTGTTTTTT. Translated, it gives CAWSEGGGRGNGGELFF. V gene TRBV30 combines with J gene TRBJ2-2, with D possibly matching TRBD2 (7 bases). The germline gives CDR1 GTSNPN, CDR2 SVGIG (reference sequence). CDR3 length equals 17 residues. V lost 1 base, J lost 7 bases, and 22 bases lay in between. The full variable domain, with the rest looked up from reference TRBV30 and TRBJ2-2, is SQTIHQWPATLVQPVGSPLSLECTVEGTSNPNLYWYRQAAGRGLQLLFYSVGIGQISSEVPQNLSASRPQDRQFILSSKKLLLSDSGFYLCAWSEGGGRGNGGELFFGEGSRLTVL.

This clonotype was seen more than once but under ten times. The CDR3 coding sequence is TGTGCCAGCAGCCCCTTGTCGGGGCGCTTTGGCTACACCTTC. This encodes CASSPLSGRFGYTF. The rearrangement joins TRBV3-1 to TRBJ1-2, with D tentatively TRBD1 (5 bases). Trimming took 4 bases from V and 7 from J, leaving 16 bases between them. CDR1 is LGHDT and CDR2 is YNNKEL in the germline V gene (reference sequence). The CDR3 totals 14 residues.

The chain recombines TRBV3-1 with TRBJ2-2; 14 bases align to TRBD2. Germline V gene data show CDR1 as LGHDT and CDR2 as YNNKEL (reference sequence). With V trimmed by 4 bases and J by 0 bases, 10 bases remained unmatched. This CDR3 has 20 amino acids. The CDR3 reads CASSRTRGLAGDSNTGELFF. The CDR3 DNA reads as TGTGCCAGCAGCCGGACGCGGGGACTAGCGGGGGATTCGAACACCGGGGAGCTGTTTTTT.

This clonotype was counted many times. V is TRBV20-1 and J is TRBJ1-1; tentatively, D is TRBD1 (6 bases). The V end was cut by 2 bases, the J end by 0 bases, with 7 bases between. In germline, CDR1 is DFQATT, CDR2 SNEGSKA (reference sequence). The CDR3 sequence is 13 residues long. The CDR3 DNA reads as TGCAGTGCTAGACAGGGGATGAACACTGAAGCTTTCTTT. It encodes CSARQGMNTEAFF.

This clonotype was seen only a few times. V is TRBV28 and J is TRBJ2-1, with 12 bases that match TRBD2. Germline loops: CDR1 MDHEN, CDR2 SYDVKM. The V gene end was trimmed by 6 bases and the J gene end by 1 base; junction bases not matched to a gene: 10. The CDR3 totals 18 residues. The CDR3 sequence: CASSPTSGSPSSYNEQFF. For the CDR3, the DNA is TGTGCCAGCAGCCCGACTAGCGGGAGCCCCTCTTCCTACAATGAGCAGTTCTTC.

The rearrangement joins TRBV5-3 to TRBJ1-1, with D perhaps TRBD1 (5 bases). TRBV5-3 is designated an ORF whose function remains uncertain. The V end was cut by 8 bases, the J end by 2 bases, with 22 bases between. The CDR3 covers 16 residues. The DNA for the CDR3 is TGTGCCAGGAGCCCGCGGGCAGGGAGATCCAACACTGAAGCTTTCTTT. This translates into CARSPRAGRSNTEAFF.

This clonotype was detected many times. The V call is TRBV10-3, the J call TRBJ1-4, with TRBD1 identical over 7 bases. The length of the CDR3 is 14 residues. After removal of 3 bases from V and 7 bases from J, the junction contained 5 bases not matched to a gene. The V gene's germline CDR1 is ENHRY and CDR2 SYGVKD. Written as DNA, the CDR3 is TGTGCCATCAGTGATGTCGGACAGGTTGAAAAACTGTTTTTT. Its translation: CAISDVGQVEKLFF.

CDR3 protein: CSSSAGDSYEQYF. The CDR3 nucleotides are TGCAGCTCGTCGGCGGGAGACTCGTACGAGCAGTACTTC. The chain carries TRBV20-1 and TRBJ2-7, with TRBD2 matching over 7 bases. The CDR3 loop spans 13 amino acids. CDR1 and CDR2 from the germline V gene are DFQATT and SNEGSKA (reference sequence).

This chain uses TRBV5-5 with TRBJ1-3; 10 bases match TRBD1. This CDR3 is 15 amino acids long. The V gene end was trimmed by 10 bases and the J gene end by 0 bases; junction bases not matched to a gene: 7. Germline V gene data show CDR1 as SGHKS and CDR2 as YYEKEE (reference sequence). The CDR3 here is CAAKTGGSSGNTIYF. The CDR3 DNA sequence: TGTGCCGCAAAGACAGGGGGCAGCTCTGGAAACACCATATATTTT.

This clonotype occurred a few times. V gene TRBV4-1 combines with J gene TRBJ2-5; a possible D gene is TRBD2 (6 bases). The CDR3 spans 14 residues. The germline V gene encodes CDR1 MGHRA and CDR2 YSYEKL. Trimming removed 0 bases from V and 4 bases from J, with 9 bases in between. The CDR3: CASSQERGSETQYF. As DNA, the CDR3 is TGCGCCAGCAGCCAAGAACGGGGGTCAGAGACCCAGTACTTC.

This chain uses TRBV6-1 with TRBJ2-7; 11 nucleotides agree with TRBD2. Germline V gene sequence: CDR1 MNHNS, CDR2 SASEGT. The CDR3 length is 15 residues. V was clipped by 5 bases and J by 5 bases; unmatched bases: 8. The chain's CDR3 is CASSRGTSGENEQYF. Here the CDR3 DNA reads TGTGCCAGCAGTCGAGGGACTAGCGGAGAGAACGAGCAGTACTTC.

This clonotype showed up just a few times. CDR3 sequence reads: CASSQTGDTGELFF. The CDR3 DNA sequence: TGTGCCAGCAGTCAAACAGGGGACACCGGGGAGCTGTTTTTT. This chain uses TRBV25-1 with TRBJ2-2, with TRBD1 identical over 7 bases. The CDR3 consists of 14 residues. V gave up 5 bases and J gave up 3 bases; unmatched junction bases: 3. CDR1 MGHDK and CDR2 SYGVNS come from the germline V gene.

This clonotype was found a few times. CDR3: CASSPDRDEQYF. The CDR3 coding sequence is TGCGCCAGCAGCCCAGACAGGGATGAGCAGTACTTC. This rearrangement joins TRBV5-1 to TRBJ2-7; TRBD1 matches at 7 bases. V lost 4 bases, J lost 7 bases, and 5 bases stayed unmatched. Germline CDR1 is SGHRS and CDR2 is YFSETQ. This CDR3 contains 12 residues.

The CDR3 region has the DNA TGCAGCGTTGAAGATACTGGTGGGGCCAACGTCCTGACTTTC. Its translation: CSVEDTGGANVLTF. This chain uses TRBV29-1 with TRBJ2-6; no reliable D call. Trimming left V 0 bases short and J 3 bases short, with 6 bases between. The CDR3 loop spans 14 amino acids. Looked up from germline, CDR1 is SQVTM and CDR2 is ANQGSEA.

In this sample, this clonotype turned up a few times. This chain joins TRBV11-2 and TRBJ2-1; 11 positions match TRBD2. Germline assignment: CDR1 SGHAT and CDR2 FQNNGV. J was trimmed by 7 bases and V by 5 bases; bases with no gene match: 7. This CDR3 comprises 15 residues. CDR3 region: CASSQTSGALNEQFF. Here the CDR3 DNA reads TGTGCCAGCAGCCAGACTAGCGGGGCCCTGAATGAGCAGTTCTTC. The full variable domain, with the rest looked up from reference TRBV11-2 and TRBJ2-1, is EAGVAQSPRYKIIEKRQSVAFWCNPISGHATLYWYQQILGQGPKLLIQFQNNGVVDDSQLPKDRFSAERLKGVDSTLKIQPAKLEDSAVYLCASSQTSGALNEQFFGPGTRLTVL.

This clonotype was seen only a few times. The chain is built from TRBV12-3 or TRBV12-4 and TRBJ2-7; TRBD2 matches 10 bases. This CDR3 is built from 19 residues. V was clipped by 6 bases and J by 0 bases; unmatched bases: 17. CDR3 bases: TGTGCCAGCAGCCCCGAGCTTGGGACTAGCGCGAGCTACTCCTACGAGCAGTACTTC. Translating it yields CASSPELGTSASYSYEQYF.

The sample holds many counts of this clonotype. The chain combines TRBV12-3 or TRBV12-4 with TRBJ1-2; D is uncertain. Between the trimmed V and J ends, which lost 2 bases and 4 bases, there was a span of 11 bases. The CDR3 extends over 14 amino acids. CDR3 protein: CASSLSAGTYGYTF. CDR3 sequence (DNA): TGTGCCAGCAGTTTATCGGCAGGCACCTATGGCTACACCTTC.

This clonotype was seen only a few times. The chain employs TRBV2 and TRBJ1-2; maybe TRBD1 (5 bases). This CDR3 is 13 amino acids long. Trimming removed 2 bases at V and 4 bases at J, with 8 bases between. Per germline, CDR1 SNHLY and CDR2 FYNNEI. The CDR3 spells CASSERTTYGYTF. The CDR3 DNA reads as TGTGCCAGCAGTGAAAGGACAACCTATGGCTACACCTTC. Full variable domain (rest looked up from reference TRBV2 and TRBJ1-2): EPEVTQTPSHQVTQMGQEVILRCVPISNHLYFYWYRQILGQKVEFLVSFYNNEISEKSEIFDDQFSVERPDGSNFTLKIRSTKLEDSAMYFCASSERTTYGYTFGSGTRLTVV.

Many counts were recorded for this clonotype. The rearrangement links TRBV7-8 to TRBJ2-1; 7 bases match TRBD1. V shed 4 bases, J shed 3 bases, and the junction held 3 bases outside the gene matches. Germline V gene data show CDR1 as SGHVS and CDR2 as FQNEAQ. This CDR3 is built from 14 residues. The CDR3 DNA sequence: TGTGCCAGCAGCTACAGGGGCATCTACAATGAGCAGTTCTTC. Translating it yields CASSYRGIYNEQFF.

The chain has TRBV5-1 and TRBJ2-1; D ambiguous. The length of the CDR3 is 14 residues. V was trimmed by 5 bases and J by 4 bases, leaving 13 bases between them. Germline V gene sequence: CDR1 SGHRS, CDR2 YFSETQ. Written as DNA, the CDR3 is TGCGCCAGCAGATCAACAGCCTCTTACAATGAGCAGTTCTTC. Residues: CASRSTASYNEQFF.

The V and J genes are TRBV12-3 or TRBV12-4 and TRBJ2-1, with D maybe TRBD1 (6 bases). This CDR3 contains 17 residues. With 4 bases removed from V and 2 bases from J, the gap between germline ends came to 18 bases. CDR3 amino acids: CASSSPGKAGAYNEQFF. Written as DNA, the CDR3 is TGTGCCAGCAGTTCCCCGGGCAAGGCAGGGGCCTACAATGAGCAGTTCTTC.

The chain links TRBV27 to TRBJ1-5; tentatively, D is TRBD1 (6 bases). The V end was cut by 0 bases, the J end by 6 bases, with 12 bases between. The CDR3 contains 15 residues. Germline values: CDR1 MNHEY, CDR2 SMNVEV (reference sequence). Here the CDR3 reads CASSLSGGLGQPQHF. Here the CDR3 DNA reads TGTGCCAGCAGTTTATCGGGGGGGCTAGGTCAGCCCCAGCATTTT.

The chain has TRBV7-6 and TRBJ2-1; D unclear. CDR3 length equals 15 residues. V was trimmed by 1 base and J by 10 bases, leaving 17 bases between them. Per germline, CDR1 SGHVS and CDR2 FNYEAQ. CDR3: CASSLGAQLNWEQFF. The DNA for the CDR3 is TGTGCCAGCAGCTTAGGGGCCCAATTAAACTGGGAGCAGTTCTTC. The full variable domain, completed using reference TRBV7-6 and TRBJ2-1, is GAGVSQSPRYKVTKRGQDVALRCDPISGHVSLYWYRQALGQGPEFLTYFNYEAQQDKSGLPNDRFSAERPEGSISTLTIQRTEQRDSAMYRCASSLGAQLNWEQFFGPGTRLTVL.

This clonotype was detected only a few times. This chain connects TRBV29-1 to TRBJ2-7; a weak D match, TRBD2 (6 bases). Germline loops: CDR1 SQVTM, CDR2 ANQGSEA. This CDR3 is 15 amino acids long. V lost 1 base and J lost 2, with 15 bases in between. The CDR3 nucleotides read TGCAGCGTTGAAGGACTAGTCTCTTCGCCCTACGAGCAGTACTTC. Translated: CSVEGLVSSPYEQYF.